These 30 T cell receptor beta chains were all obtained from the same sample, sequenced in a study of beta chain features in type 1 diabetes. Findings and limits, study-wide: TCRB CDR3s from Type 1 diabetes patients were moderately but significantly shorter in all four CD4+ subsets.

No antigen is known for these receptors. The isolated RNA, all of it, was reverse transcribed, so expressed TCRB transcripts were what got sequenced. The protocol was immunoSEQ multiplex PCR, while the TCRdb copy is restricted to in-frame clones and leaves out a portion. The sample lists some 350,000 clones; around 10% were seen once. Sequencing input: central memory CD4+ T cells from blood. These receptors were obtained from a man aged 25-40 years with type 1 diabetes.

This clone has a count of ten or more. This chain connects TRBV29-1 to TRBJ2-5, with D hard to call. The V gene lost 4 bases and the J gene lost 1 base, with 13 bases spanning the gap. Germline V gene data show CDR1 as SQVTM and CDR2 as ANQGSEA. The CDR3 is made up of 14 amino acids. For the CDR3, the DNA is TGCAGCGTTGCGGTTGGCAATCGCCAAGAGACCCAGTACTTC. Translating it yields CSVAVGNRQETQYF.

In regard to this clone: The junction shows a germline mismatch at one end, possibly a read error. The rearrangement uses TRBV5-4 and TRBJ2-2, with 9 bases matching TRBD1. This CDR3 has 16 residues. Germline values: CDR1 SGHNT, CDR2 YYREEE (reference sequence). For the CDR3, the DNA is TGCGCCAGCAGCTCCGGGACAGGGAAGGGGGCCGGGGAGCTGTTTTTT. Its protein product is CASSSGTGKGAGELFF.

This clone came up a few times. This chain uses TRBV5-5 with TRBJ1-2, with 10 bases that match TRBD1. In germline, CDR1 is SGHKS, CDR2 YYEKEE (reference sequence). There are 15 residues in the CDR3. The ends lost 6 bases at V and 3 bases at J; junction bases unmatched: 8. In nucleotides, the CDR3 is TGTGCCAGCATATCCGGGACAGGGGATTACTATGGCTACACCTTC. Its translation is CASISGTGDYYGYTF.

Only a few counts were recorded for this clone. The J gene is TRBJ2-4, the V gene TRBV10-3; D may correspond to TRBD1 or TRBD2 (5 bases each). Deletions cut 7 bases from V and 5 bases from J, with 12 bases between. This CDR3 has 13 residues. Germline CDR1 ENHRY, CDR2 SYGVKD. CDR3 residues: CAIKGQGENIQYF. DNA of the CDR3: TGTGCCATCAAGGGTCAGGGAGAAAACATTCAGTACTTC.

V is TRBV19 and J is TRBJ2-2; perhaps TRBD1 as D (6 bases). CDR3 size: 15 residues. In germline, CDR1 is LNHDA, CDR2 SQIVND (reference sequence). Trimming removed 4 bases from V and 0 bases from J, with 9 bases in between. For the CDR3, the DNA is TGTGCCAGTAGTAGTCAGGGGCCGAACACCGGGGAGCTGTTTTTT. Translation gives CASSSQGPNTGELFF.

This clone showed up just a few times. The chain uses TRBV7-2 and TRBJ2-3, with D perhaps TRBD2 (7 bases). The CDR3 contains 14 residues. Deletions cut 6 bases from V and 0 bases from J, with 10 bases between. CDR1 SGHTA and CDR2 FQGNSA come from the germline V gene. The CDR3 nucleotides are TGTGCCAGCAGGGGGGGGCTCAGCACAGATACGCAGTATTTT. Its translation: CASRGGLSTDTQYF. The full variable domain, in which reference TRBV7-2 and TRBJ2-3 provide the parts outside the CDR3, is GAGVSQSPSNKVTEKGKDVELRCDPISGHTALYWYRQSLGQGLEFLIYFQGNSAPDKSGLPSDRFSAERTGGSVSTLTIQRTQQEDSAVYLCASRGGLSTDTQYFGPGTRLTVL.

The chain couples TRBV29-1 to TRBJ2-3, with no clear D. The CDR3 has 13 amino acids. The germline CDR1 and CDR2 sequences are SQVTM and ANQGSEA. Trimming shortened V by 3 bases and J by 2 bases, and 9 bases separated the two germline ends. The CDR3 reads CSVDSSYTDTQYF. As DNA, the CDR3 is TGCAGCGTTGACTCCTCATACACAGATACGCAGTATTTT.

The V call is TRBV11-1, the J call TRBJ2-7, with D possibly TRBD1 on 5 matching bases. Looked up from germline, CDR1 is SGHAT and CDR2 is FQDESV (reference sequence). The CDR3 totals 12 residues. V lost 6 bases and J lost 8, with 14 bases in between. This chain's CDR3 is CASRATELQQYF. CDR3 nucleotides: TGTGCCAGCAGGGCGACAGAATTGCAGCAGTACTTC.

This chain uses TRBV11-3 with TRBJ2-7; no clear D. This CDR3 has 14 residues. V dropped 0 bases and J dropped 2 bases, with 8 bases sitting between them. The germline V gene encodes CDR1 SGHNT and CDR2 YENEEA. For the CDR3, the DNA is TGTGCCAGCAGCTTAGAGAGGCTAACCTACGAGCAGTACTTC. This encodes CASSLERLTYEQYF.

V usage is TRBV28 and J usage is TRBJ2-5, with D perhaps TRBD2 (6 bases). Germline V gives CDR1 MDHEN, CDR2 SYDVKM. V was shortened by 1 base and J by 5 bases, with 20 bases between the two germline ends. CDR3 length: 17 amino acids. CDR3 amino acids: CASSLLERAFSGETQYF. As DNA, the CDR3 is TGTGCCAGCAGTTTATTAGAGCGGGCCTTCTCCGGGGAGACCCAGTACTTC. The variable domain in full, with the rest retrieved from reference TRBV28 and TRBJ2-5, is DVKVTQSSRYLVKRTGEKVFLECVQDMDHENMFWYRQDPGLGLRLIYFSYDVKMKEKGDIPEGYSVSREKKERFSLILESASTNQTSMYLCASSLLERAFSGETQYFGPGTRLLVL.

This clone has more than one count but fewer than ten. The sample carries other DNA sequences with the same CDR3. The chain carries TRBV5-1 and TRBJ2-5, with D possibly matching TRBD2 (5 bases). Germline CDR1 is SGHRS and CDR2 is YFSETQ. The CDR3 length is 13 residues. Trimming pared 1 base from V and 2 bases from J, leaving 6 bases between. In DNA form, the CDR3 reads TGCGCCAGCAGCTTGAGCGGACAAGAGACCCAGTACTTC. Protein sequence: CASSLSGQETQYF.

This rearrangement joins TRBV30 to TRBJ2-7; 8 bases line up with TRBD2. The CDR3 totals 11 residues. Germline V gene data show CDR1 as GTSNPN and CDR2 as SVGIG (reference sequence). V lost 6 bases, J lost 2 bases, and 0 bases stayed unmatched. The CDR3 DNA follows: TGTGCCTGTAGCGGGGCCTACGAGCAGTACTTC. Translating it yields CACSGAYEQYF. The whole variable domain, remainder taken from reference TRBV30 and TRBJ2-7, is SQTIHQWPATLVQPVGSPLSLECTVEGTSNPNLYWYRQAAGRGLQLLFYSVGIGQISSEVPQNLSASRPQDRQFILSSKKLLLSDSGFYLCACSGAYEQYFGPGTRLTVT.

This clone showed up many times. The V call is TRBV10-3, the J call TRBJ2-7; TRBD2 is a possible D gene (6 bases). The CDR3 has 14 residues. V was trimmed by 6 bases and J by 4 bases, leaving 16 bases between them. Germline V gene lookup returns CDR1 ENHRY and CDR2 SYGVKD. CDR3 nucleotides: TGTGCCATCAGCGCCGGGGGTTTGGGGTACGAGCAGTACTTC. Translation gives CAISAGGLGYEQYF.

In DNA form, the CDR3 reads TGCGCCAGCAGCTTGGGTGGGACGTCTGGGGCCAACGTCCTGACTTTC. It translates to CASSLGGTSGANVLTF. This chain joins TRBV5-1 and TRBJ2-6; TRBD1 or TRBD2 may be the D gene (5 bases each). The V end was cut by 0 bases, the J end by 1 base, with 8 bases between. CDR3 size: 16 residues. Germline lookup yields CDR1 SGHRS and CDR2 YFSETQ.

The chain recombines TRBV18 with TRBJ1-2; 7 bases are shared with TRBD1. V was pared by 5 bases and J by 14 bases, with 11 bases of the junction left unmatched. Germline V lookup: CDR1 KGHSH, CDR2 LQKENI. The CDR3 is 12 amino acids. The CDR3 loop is CASSGTEAGRTF. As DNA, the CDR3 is TGTGCCAGCTCAGGGACAGAGGCTGGGAGGACCTTC. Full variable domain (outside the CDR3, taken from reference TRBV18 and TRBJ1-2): NAGVMQNPRHLVRRRGQEARLRCSPMKGHSHVYWYRQLPEEGLKFMVYLQKENIIDESGMPKERFSAEFPKEGPSILRIQQVVRGDSAAYFCASSGTEAGRTFGSGTRLTVV.

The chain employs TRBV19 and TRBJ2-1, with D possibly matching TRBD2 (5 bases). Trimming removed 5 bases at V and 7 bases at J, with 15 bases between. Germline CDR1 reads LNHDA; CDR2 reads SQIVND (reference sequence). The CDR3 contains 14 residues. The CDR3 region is CASSLGLGRNEQFF. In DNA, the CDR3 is TGTGCCAGTAGTTTAGGACTGGGAAGGAATGAGCAGTTCTTC.

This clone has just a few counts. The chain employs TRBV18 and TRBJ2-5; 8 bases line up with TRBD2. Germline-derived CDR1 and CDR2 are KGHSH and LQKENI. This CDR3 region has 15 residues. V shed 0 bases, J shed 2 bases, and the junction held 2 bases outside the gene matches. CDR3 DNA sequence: TGTGCCAGCTCACCACCGGGGACTAGGCAAGAGACCCAGTACTTC. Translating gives CASSPPGTRQETQYF.

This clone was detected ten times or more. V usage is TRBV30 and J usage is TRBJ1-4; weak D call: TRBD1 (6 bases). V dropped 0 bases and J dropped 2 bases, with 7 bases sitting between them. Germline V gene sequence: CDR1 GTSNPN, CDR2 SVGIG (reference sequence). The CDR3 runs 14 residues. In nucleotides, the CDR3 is TGTGCCTGGAGTGTCGGGGGCACTAATGAAAAACTGTTTTTT. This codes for CAWSVGGTNEKLFF.

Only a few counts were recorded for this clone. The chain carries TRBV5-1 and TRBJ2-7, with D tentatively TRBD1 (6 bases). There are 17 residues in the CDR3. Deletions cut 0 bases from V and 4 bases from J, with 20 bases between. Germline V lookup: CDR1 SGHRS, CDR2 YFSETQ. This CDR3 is CASSLGQDSRSLYEQYF. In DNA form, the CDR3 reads TGCGCCAGCAGCTTGGGACAGGATTCGCGTTCCCTTTACGAGCAGTACTTC.

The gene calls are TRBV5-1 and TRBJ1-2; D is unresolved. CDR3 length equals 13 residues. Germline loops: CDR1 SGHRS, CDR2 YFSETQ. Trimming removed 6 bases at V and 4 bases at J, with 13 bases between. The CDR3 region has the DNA TGCGCCAGCACCCCGGACCTCGGCTATGGCTACACCTTC. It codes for CASTPDLGYGYTF.

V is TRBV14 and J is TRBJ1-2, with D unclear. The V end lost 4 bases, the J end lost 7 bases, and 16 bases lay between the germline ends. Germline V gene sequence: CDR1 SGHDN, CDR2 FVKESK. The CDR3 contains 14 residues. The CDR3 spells CASSPREGLSGYTF. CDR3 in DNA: TGTGCCAGCAGCCCCCGGGAAGGGCTTAGTGGCTACACCTTC.

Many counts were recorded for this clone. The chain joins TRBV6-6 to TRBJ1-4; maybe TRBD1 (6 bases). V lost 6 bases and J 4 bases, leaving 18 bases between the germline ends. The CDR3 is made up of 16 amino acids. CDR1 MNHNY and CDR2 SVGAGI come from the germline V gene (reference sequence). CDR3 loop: CASSRNRQEFNEKLFF. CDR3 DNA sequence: TGTGCCAGCAGCCGCAATAGACAGGAATTTAATGAAAAACTGTTTTTT.

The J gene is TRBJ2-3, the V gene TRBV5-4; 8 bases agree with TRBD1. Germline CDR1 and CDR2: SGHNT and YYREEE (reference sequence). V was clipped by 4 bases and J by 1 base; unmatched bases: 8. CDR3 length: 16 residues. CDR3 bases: TGTGCCAGCAGCCTGGAAAAGGGACAGGGCACAGATACGCAGTATTTT. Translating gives CASSLEKGQGTDTQYF.

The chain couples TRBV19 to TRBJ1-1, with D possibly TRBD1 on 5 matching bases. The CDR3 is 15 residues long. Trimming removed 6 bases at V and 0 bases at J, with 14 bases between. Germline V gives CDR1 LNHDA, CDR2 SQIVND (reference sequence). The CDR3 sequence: CASSTGRGVNTEAFF. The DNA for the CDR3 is TGTGCCAGTAGCACGGGACGCGGGGTGAACACTGAAGCTTTCTTT.

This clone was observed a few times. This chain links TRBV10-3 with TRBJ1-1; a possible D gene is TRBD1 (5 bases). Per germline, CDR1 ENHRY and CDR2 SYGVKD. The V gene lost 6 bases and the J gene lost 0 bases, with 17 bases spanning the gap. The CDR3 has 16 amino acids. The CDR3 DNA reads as TGTGCCATCAGATCAGGGCCCCTAACCATGAACACTGAAGCTTTCTTT. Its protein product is CAIRSGPLTMNTEAFF.

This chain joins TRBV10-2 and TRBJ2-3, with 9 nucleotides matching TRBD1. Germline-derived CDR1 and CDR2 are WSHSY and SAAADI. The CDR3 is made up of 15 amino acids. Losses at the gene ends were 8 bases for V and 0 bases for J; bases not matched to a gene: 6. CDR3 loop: CASLDGQGSTDTQYF. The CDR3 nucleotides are TGCGCCAGCCTGGACGGACAGGGGAGCACAGATACGCAGTATTTT.

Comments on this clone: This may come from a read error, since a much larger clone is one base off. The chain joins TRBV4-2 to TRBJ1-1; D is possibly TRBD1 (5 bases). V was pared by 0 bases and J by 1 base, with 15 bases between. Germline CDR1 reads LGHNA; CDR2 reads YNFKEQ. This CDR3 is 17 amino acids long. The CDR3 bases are TGTGCCAGCAGCCAAGATCGGAGTCAGGGATGGAACACTGAAGCTTTCTTT. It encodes CASSQDRSQGWNTEAFF.

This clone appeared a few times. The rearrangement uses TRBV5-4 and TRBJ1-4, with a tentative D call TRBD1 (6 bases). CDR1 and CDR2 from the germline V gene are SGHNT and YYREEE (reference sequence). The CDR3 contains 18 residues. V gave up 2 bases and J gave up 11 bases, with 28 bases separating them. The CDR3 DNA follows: TGTGCCAGCAGCTTACAAGGGGCAGGGGCTAATATTAGGGCGAAACTGTTTTTT. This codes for CASSLQGAGANIRAKLFF.

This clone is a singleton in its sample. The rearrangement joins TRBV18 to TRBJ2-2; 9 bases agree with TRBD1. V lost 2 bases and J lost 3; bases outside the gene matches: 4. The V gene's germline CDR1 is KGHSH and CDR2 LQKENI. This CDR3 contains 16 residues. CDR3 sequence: CASSPTGGMYTGELFF. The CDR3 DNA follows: TGTGCCAGCTCACCAACAGGGGGCATGTACACCGGGGAGCTGTTTTTT.

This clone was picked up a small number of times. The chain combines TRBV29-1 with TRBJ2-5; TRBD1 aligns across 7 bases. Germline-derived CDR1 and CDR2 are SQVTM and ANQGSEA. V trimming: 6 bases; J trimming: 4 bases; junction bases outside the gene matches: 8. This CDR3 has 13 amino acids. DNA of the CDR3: TGCAGCGTCCGACAGGGTTTGTTAGAGACCCAGTACTTC. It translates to CSVRQGLLETQYF. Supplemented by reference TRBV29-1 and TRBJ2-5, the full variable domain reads SAVISQKPSRDICQRGTSLTIQCQVDSQVTMMFWYRQQPGQSLTLIATANQGSEATYESGFVIDKFPISRPNLTFSTLTVSNMSPEDSSIYLCSVRQGLLETQYFGPGTRLLVL.